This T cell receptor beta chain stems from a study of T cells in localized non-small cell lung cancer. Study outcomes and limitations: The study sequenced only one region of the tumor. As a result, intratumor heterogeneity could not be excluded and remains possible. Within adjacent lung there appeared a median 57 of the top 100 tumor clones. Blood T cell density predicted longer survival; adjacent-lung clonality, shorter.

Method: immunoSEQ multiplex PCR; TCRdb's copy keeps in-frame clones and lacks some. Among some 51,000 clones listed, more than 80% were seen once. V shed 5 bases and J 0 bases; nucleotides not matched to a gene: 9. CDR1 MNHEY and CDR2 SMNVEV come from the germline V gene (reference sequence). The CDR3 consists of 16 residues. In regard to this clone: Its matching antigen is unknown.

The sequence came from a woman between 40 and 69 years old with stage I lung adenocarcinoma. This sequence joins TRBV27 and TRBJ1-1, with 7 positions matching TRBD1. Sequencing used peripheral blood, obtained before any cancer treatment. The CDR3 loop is CASSQNRGYMNTEAFF. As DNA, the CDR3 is TGTGCCAGCAGTCAAAACAGGGGATACATGAACACTGAAGCTTTCTTT.